This T cell receptor (beta chain) was recovered during a study of T cell repertoires in cytomegalovirus infection (dated 2019 in TCRdb). General notes on the study: Recently identified HLA-C-restricted CMV epitopes, whose presentation resists viral immunomodulation, were targeted by peptide stimulations together with well-studied HLA-B-restricted epitopes. Donor HLA type was relevant to the analysis, because carriage of CMV infection together with the matching HLA type was indicated by public TCR beta signatures.

This clonotype was seen repeatedly, ten times or more. Its target antigen remains unknown. Qualities for individual bases were not recorded, and no much larger clone is one base off. Overall study outcomes, separate from this receptor: In both this cohort and an independent roughly 350-donor cohort, the cumulative frequency of public TCR beta family members distinguished carriers of CMV infection plus the relevant HLA type. The ex vivo response was dominated by HLA-C-restricted CMV-specific TCR beta clonotypes, which also provided the single most frequent clonotype in two of eight donors.

This specimen's treatment or condition label, interpreted: in vitro stimulation with specific CMV peptide epitopes to enrich CMV-specific T cells. Sequencing took place on an Illumina HiSeq 1500. In-frame beta chains were kept once TCRdb had trimmed the public reads at Q25 with fastp and called clones with MiXCR. For every CDR3 protein sequence, its rows merge into one entry that carries the most common genes and DNA. Recorded for this sample are around 430,000 distinct CDR3 sequences; more than 40% of them occurred a single time. The ten largest clones take up about 45% of the sample. The CDR3 holds 15 amino acids from the cysteine to the phenylalanine. Only the CDR3 part of the read is kept: 45 bases, read in frame from the first base. V is reduced by 1 base and J by 3 bases, leaving a spacing of 9 bases between them. CDR1 is given as SGHTA and CDR2 as FQGNSA, both from the germline V gene.

Here the sequenced sample was cultured PBMCs, taken from culture after CMV antigen stimulation. Recombination joined TRBV7-2 with TRBJ1-4, with the identity of the D gene unclear. This clonotype originated in a human donor in good health (CMV status not recorded). Some clones in this sample may be carry-over from other donors' samples. The CDR3 is CASSLGPFSNEKLFF. The DNA sequence follows: TGTGCCAGCAGCTTAGGCCCATTTTCTAATGAAAAACTGTTTTTT.